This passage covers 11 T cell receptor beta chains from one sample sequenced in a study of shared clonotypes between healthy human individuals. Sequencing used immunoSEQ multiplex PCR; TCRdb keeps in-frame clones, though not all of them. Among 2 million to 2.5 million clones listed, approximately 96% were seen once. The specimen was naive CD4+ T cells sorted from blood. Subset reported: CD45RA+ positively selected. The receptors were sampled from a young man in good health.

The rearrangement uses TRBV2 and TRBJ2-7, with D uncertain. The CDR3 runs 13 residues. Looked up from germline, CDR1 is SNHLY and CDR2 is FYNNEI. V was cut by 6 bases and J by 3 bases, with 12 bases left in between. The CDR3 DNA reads TGTGCCAGCAGAGGTGGGGTTCTCTACGAGCAGTACTTC. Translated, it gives CASRGGVLYEQYF.

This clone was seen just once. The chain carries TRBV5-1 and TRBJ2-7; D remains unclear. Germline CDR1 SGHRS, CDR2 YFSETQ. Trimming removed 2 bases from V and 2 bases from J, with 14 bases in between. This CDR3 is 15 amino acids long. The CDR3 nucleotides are TGCGCCAGCAGCTTTGTGGAAGGGTCCCCCTACGAGCAGTACTTC. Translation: CASSFVEGSPYEQYF.

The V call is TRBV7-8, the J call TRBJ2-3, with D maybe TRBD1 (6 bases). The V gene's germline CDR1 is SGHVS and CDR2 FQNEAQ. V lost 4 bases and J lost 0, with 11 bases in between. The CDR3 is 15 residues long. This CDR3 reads CASSSGHTSTDTQYF. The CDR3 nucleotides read TGTGCCAGCAGCTCGGGACATACTAGCACAGATACGCAGTATTTT.

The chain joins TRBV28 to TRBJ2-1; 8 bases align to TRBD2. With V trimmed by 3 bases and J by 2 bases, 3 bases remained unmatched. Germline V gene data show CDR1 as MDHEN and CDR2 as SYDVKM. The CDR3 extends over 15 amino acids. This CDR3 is CASSFAGGPYNEQFF. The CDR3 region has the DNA TGTGCCAGCAGTTTCGCGGGGGGCCCCTACAATGAGCAGTTCTTC. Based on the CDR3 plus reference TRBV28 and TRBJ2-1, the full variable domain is DVKVTQSSRYLVKRTGEKVFLECVQDMDHENMFWYRQDPGLGLRLIYFSYDVKMKEKGDIPEGYSVSREKKERFSLILESASTNQTSMYLCASSFAGGPYNEQFFGPGTRLTVL.

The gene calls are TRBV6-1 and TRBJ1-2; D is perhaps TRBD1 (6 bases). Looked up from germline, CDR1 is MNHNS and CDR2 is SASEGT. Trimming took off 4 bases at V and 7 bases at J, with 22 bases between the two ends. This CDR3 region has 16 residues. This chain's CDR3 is CASSAQGAGARSGYTF. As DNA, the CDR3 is TGTGCCAGCAGTGCCCAGGGTGCGGGGGCCCGAAGTGGCTACACCTTC.

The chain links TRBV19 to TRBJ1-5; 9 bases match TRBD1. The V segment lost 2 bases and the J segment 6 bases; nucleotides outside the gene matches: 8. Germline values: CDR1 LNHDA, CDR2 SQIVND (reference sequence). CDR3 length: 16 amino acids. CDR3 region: CASSIRGGTGFQPQHF. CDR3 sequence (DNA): TGTGCCAGTAGTATAAGAGGCGGGACAGGGTTTCAGCCCCAGCATTTT.

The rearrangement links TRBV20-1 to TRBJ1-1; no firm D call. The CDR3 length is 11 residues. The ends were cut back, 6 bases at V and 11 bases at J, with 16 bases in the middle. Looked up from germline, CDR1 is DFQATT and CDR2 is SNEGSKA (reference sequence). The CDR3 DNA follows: TGCAGTGCCTCGGGCCTTCTGGAGGCTTTCTTT. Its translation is CSASGLLEAFF.

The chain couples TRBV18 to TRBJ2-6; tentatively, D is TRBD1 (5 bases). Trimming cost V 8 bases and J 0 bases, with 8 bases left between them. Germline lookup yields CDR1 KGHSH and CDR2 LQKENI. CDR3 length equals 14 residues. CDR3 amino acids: CASRQSSGANVLTF. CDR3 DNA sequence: TGTGCCAGCCGACAGAGCTCTGGGGCCAACGTCCTGACTTTC.

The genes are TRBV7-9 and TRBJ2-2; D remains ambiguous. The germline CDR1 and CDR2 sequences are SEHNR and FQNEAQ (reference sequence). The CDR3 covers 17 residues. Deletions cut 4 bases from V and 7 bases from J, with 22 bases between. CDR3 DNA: TGTGCCAGCAGCTCTCGACGGAGCCAAGAACATGTCGGGGAGCTGTTTTTT. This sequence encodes CASSSRRSQEHVGELFF. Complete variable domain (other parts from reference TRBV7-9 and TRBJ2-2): DTGVSQNPRHKITKRGQNVTFRCDPISEHNRLYWYRQTLGQGPEFLTYFQNEAQLEKSRLLSDRFSAERPKGSFSTLEIQRTEQGDSAMYLCASSSRRSQEHVGELFFGEGSRLTVL.

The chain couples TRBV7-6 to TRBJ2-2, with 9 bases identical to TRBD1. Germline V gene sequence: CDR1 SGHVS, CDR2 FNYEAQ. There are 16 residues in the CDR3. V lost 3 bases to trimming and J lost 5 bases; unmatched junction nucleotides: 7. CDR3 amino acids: CASSLAGQGSTGELFF. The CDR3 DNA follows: TGTGCCAGCAGCTTGGCGGGACAGGGAAGTACCGGGGAGCTGTTTTTT.

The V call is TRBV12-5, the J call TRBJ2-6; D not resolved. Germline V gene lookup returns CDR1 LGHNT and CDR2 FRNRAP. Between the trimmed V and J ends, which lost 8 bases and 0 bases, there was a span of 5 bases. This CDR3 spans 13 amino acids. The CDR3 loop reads CASRVSGANVLTF. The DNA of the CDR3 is TGTGCTAGTAGGGTCTCTGGGGCCAACGTCCTGACTTTC.